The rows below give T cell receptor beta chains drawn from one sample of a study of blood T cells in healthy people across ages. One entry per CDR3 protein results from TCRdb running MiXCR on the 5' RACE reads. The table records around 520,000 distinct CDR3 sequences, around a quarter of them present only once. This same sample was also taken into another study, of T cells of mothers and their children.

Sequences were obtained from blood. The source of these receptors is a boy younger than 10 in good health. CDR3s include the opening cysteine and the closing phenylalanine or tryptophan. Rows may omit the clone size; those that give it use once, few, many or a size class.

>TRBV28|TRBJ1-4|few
CASTSPSRGQGEKLFF
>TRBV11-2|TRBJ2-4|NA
CASSLLGIAKNIQYF
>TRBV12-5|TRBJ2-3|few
CASGLVIADTDTQYF
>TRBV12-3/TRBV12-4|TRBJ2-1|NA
CASSSPPGDIEFF
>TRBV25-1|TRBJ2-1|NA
CASSDPGGILYNEQFF
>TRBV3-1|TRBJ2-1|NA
CASSPVGLAGLQSSYNEQFF
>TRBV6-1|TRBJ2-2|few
CASSAPGLVGTGELFF
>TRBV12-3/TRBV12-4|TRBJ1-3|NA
CASSFGTGSSGNTIYF
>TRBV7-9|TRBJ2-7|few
CASSLGLGSTYEQYF
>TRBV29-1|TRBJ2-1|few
CSVPRSYNEQFF